This is a list of T cell receptor beta chains from one sample in a study of blood T cell repertoires in COVID-19. Clones were sequenced by immunoSEQ multiplex PCR, and TCRdb holds only the in-frame ones, with some missing. Here the sample spans around 180,000 clones, more than 80% being singletons. Input material: peripheral blood. The receptors shown here come from a woman at least 80 years old with COVID-19, enrolled during active disease. Each CDR3 is given with its conserved first and last residue. A D gene is named only where the DNA matches it firmly. The size entry is marked missing in some rows and otherwise reads once, few, many or a size class.

TRBJ2-1	.	TRBV9	15	TRBD2	TGTGCCAGCAGCGCACCGGGGGGTAGCGGGAGAGGGCAGTTCTTC	CASSAPGGSGRGQFF
TRBJ1-4	.	TRBV15	16	.	TGTGCCACCAGCAAAAGCAGGGGCATGGCTAATGAAAAACTGTTTTTT	CATSKSRGMANEKLFF
TRBJ2-3	.	TRBV19	15	TRBD2	TGTGCCAGTACCTGGGGACTAGCAGCGACAGATACGCAGTATTTT	CASTWGLAATDTQYF
TRBJ2-7	.	TRBV13	14	TRBD2	TGTGCCAGCAGACTAGCGGGGGGTATCAACGAGCAGTACTTC	CASRLAGGINEQYF
TRBJ2-7	.	TRBV5-4	14	TRBD2	TGTGCCAGCAGCTTCAGCGGGAGTTTCTACGAGCAGTACTTC	CASSFSGSFYEQYF
TRBJ2-5	.	TRBV3-1/TRBV3-2	16	.	TGTGCCAGCAGCCAAGATAGGGACTGGTACCAAGAGACCCAGTACTTC	CASSQDRDWYQETQYF
TRBJ2-5	.	TRBV29-1	16	TRBD2	TGCAGCGTTGAATTGCCTAGCGGGAAGGGGCCAGAGACCCAGTACTTC	CSVELPSGKGPETQYF
TRBJ2-3	few	TRBV7-8	14	TRBD2	TGTGGAACGCGGCGGGAGGGCCAGGGAGATACGCAGTATTTT	CGTRREGQGDTQYF
TRBJ2-1	.	TRBV5-1	17	TRBD2	TGCGCCAGCAGCTCGGGGACTAGCGGGGCGTCCTACAATGAGCAGTTCTTC	CASSSGTSGASYNEQFF
TRBJ2-7	.	TRBV3-1/TRBV3-2	14	.	TGTGCCAGCAGCCCCCGACAGGTCATCTACGAGCAGTACTTC	CASSPRQVIYEQYF
TRBJ1-1	.	TRBV25-1	16	.	TGTGCCAGCAGTGACCTAACGATCCAGGGGCACACTGAAGCTTTCTTT	CASSDLTIQGHTEAFF
TRBJ1-2	.	TRBV5-1	14	TRBD1	TGCGCCAGCAGCTTCCAGGGGGCGCACTATGGCTACACCTTC	CASSFQGAHYGYTF
TRBJ2-5	.	TRBV24-1	15	TRBD1	TGTGCCACCAGTGATTTGGGACAGGGGACGGAGACCCAGTACTTC	CATSDLGQGTETQYF
TRBJ1-2	.	TRBV5-8	13	.	TGTGCCAGCAGCTTAAAGTACGGAGATGGCTACACCTTC	CASSLKYGDGYTF
TRBJ2-7	few	TRBV7-6	14	TRBD2	TGTGCCAGCAGCTACGAAGCGGGAGCAGAGGAGCAGTACTTC	CASSYEAGAEEQYF
TRBJ1-2	.	TRBV4-2	14	.	TGTGCCAGCAGCCAAGATCAGGGGCACTATGGCTACACCTTC	CASSQDQGHYGYTF
TRBJ2-1	few	TRBV2	15	TRBD2	TGTGCCAGCTCGGGGGGGGCGAGCTCCTACAATGAGCAGTTCTTC	CASSGGASSYNEQFF